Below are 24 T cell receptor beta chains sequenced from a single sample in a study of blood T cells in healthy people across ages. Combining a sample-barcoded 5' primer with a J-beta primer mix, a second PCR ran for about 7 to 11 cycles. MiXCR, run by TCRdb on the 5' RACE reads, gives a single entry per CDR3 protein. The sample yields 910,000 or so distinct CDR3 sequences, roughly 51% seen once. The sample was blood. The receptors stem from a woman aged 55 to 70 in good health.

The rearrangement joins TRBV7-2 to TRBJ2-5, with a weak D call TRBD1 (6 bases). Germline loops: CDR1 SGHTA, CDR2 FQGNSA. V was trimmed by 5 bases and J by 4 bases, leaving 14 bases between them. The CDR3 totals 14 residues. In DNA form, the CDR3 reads TGTGCCAGCAGCCAAGTGATAGGGGGAGAGACCCAGTACTTC. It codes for CASSQVIGGETQYF.

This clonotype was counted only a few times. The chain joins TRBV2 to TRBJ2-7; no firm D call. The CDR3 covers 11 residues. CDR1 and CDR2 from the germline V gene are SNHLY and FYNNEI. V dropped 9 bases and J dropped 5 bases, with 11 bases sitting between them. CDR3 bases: TGTGCCAGTCGAAGGTGGAACGAGCAGTACTTC. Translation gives CASRRWNEQYF.

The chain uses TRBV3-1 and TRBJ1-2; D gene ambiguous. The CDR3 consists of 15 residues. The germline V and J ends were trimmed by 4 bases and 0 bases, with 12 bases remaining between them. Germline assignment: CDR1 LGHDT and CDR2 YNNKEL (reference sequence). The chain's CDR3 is CASSLAGIANYGYTF. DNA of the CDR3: TGTGCCAGCAGCCTCGCAGGCATAGCTAACTATGGCTACACCTTC.

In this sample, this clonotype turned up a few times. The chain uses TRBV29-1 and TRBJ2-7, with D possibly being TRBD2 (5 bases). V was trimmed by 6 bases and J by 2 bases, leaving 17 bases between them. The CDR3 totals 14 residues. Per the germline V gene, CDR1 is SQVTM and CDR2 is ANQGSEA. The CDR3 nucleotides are TGCAGCGTGAACCCCGGACTGGGAGCCTACGAGCAGTACTTC. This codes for CSVNPGLGAYEQYF.

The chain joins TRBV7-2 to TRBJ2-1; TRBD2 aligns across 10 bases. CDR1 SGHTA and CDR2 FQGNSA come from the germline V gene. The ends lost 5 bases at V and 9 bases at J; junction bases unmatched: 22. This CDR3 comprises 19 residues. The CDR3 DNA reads TGTGCCAGCAGCCTAAAGGTCCGCGGGGTGGCTAGCGGGAGAGGTGAGCAGTTCTTC. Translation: CASSLKVRGVASGRGEQFF.

The CDR3: CASRIQGGSSYEQYF. The CDR3, as DNA: TGTGCCAGCAGGATACAGGGGGGAAGCTCCTACGAGCAGTACTTC. The V gene is TRBV2, the J gene TRBJ2-7; TRBD1 matches at 8 bases. With 6 bases clipped from V and 0 bases from J, the junction kept 7 bases outside the gene matches. The CDR3 totals 15 residues. Per germline, CDR1 SNHLY and CDR2 FYNNEI.

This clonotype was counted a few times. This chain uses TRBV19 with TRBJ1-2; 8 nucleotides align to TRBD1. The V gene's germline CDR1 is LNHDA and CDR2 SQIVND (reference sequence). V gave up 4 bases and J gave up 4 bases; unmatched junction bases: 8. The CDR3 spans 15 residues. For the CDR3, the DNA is TGTGCCAGTAGTAAAGGGACAGGAGGAGGCTATGGCTACACCTTC. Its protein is CASSKGTGGGYGYTF.

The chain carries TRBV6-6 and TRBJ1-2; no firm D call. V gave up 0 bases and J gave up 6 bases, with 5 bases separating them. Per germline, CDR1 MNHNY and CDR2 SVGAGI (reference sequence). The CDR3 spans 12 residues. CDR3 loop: CASSYSTDGYTF. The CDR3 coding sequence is TGTGCCAGCAGTTACTCGACTGATGGCTACACCTTC.

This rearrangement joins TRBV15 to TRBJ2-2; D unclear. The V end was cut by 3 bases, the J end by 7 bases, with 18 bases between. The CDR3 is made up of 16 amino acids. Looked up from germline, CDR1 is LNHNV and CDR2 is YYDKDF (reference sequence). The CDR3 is CATSRNYPPNGGELFF. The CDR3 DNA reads TGTGCCACCAGCAGGAACTACCCTCCGAACGGCGGGGAGCTGTTTTTT.

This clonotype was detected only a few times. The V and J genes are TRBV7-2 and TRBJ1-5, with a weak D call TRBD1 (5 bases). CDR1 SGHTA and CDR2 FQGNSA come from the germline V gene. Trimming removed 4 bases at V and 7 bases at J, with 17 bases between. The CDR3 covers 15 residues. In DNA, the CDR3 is TGTGCCAGCAGCTGGGGGGGGAGGGATCGGCAGCCCCAGCATTTT. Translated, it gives CASSWGGRDRQPQHF.

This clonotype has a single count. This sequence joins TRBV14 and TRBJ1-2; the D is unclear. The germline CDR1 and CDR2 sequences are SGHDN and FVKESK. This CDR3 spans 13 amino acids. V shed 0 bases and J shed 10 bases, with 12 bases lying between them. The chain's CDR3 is CASSQDLGFHYTF. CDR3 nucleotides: TGTGCCAGCAGCCAAGATCTTGGCTTTCACTACACCTTC.

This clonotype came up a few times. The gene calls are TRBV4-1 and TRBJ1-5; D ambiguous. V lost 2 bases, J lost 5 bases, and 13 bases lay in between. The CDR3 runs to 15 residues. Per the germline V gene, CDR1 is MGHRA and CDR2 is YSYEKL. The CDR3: CASSQRLVGYQPQHF. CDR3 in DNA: TGCGCCAGCAGCCAAAGATTGGTGGGATATCAGCCCCAGCATTTT.

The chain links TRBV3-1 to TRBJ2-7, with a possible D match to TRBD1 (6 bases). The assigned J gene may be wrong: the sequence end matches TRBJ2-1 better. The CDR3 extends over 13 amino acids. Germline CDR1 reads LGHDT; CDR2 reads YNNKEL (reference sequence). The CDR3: CASSQVPGAGQFF. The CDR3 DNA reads TGTGCCAGCAGCCAAGTACCAGGGGCTGGGCAGTTCTTC.

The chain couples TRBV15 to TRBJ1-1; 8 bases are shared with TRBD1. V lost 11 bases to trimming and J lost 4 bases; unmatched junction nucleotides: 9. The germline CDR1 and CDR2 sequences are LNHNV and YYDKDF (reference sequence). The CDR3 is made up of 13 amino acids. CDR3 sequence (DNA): TGTGCCTCGAGTCCCGACAGGGGCACTGAAGCTTTCTTT. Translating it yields CASSPDRGTEAFF.

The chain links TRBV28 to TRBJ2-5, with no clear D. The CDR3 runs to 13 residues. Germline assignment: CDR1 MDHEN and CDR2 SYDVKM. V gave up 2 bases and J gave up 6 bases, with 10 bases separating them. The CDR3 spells CASSLPVLQTQYF. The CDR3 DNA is TGTGCCAGCAGTTTACCGGTCCTCCAGACCCAGTACTTC.

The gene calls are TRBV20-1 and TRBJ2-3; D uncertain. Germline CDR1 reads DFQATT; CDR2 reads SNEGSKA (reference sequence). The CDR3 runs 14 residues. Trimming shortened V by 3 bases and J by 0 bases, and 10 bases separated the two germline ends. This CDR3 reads CSARRGPSTDTQYF. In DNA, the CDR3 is TGCAGTGCTAGGAGAGGCCCAAGCACAGATACGCAGTATTTT.

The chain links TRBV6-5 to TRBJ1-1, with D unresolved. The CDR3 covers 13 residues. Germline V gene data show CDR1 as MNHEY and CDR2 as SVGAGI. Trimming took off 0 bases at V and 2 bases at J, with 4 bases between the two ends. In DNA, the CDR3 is TGTGCCAGCAGTTACTCGAGCAACACTGAAGCTTTCTTT. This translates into CASSYSSNTEAFF.

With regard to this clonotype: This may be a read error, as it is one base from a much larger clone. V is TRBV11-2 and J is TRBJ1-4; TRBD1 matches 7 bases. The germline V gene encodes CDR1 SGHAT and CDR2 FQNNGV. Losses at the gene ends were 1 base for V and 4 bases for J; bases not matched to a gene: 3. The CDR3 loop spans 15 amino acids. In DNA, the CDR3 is TGTGCCAGCAGCTTAGGGGACAGAAATAATGAAAAACTGTTTTTT. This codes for CASSLGDRNNEKLFF.

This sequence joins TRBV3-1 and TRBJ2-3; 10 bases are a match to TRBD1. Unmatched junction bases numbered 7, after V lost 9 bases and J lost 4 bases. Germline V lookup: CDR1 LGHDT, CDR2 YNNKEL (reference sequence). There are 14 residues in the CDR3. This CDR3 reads CASNGQGVADTQYF. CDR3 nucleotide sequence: TGTGCCAGTAACGGACAGGGGGTGGCAGATACGCAGTATTTT.

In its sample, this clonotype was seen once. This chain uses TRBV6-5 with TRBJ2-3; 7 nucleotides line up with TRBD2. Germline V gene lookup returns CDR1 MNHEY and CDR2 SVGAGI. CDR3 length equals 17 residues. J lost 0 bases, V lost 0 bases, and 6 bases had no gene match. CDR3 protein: CASSYSTSGVSTDTQYF. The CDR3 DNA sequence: TGTGCCAGCAGTTACTCGACCAGCGGGGTTAGCACAGATACGCAGTATTTT.

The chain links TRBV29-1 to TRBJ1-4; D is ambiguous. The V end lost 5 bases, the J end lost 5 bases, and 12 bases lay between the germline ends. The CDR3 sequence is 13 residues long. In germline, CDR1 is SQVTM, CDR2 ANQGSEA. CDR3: CSVTGRGNEKLFF. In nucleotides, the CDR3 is TGCAGCGTTACCGGGCGAGGGAATGAAAAACTGTTTTTT.

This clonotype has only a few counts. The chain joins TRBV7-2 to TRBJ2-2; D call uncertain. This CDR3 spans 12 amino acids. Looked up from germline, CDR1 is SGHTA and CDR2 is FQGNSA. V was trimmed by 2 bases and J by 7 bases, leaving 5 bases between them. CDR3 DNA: TGTGCCAGCAGCTTATTTCGCGGGGAGCTGTTTTTT. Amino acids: CASSLFRGELFF.

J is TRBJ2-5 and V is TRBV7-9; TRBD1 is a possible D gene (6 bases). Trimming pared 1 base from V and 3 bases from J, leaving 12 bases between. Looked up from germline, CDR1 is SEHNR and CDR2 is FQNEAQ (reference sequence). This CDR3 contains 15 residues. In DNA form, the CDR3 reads TGTGCCAGCAGCTTAGGGGGGACAACGAAAGAGACCCAGTACTTC. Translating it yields CASSLGGTTKETQYF.

The CDR3 DNA follows: TGTGCCAGCAGTTACGGGGTCGGGAACTACGAGCAGTACTTC. It is translated as CASSYGVGNYEQYF. The V and J genes are TRBV6-5 and TRBJ2-4, with D possibly TRBD2 on 5 matching bases. The J call may be in error: the DNA end matches TRBJ2-7 better. This CDR3 has 14 amino acids. Per germline, CDR1 MNHEY and CDR2 SVGAGI.